These 28 T cell receptor beta chains share one sample of origin, sequenced in a study of Ad26.COV2.S vaccination and SARS-CoV-2 variants. As for treatment: approximately 18 received Ad26.COV2.S at low or high dose, single or two shots; 5 received placebo; per-sample allocation not given. All samples were drawn on day 63, counting from the first vaccine or placebo injection. Profiling relied on immunoSEQ multiplex PCR, and the TCRdb table lists in-frame clones only, not all of them. Among some 300,000 clones listed, 86% were seen once. Source: peripheral blood, taken in a trial of Ad26.COV2.S vaccine versus placebo. The receptors shown here come from a person aged 18-60 years who received the Ad26.COV2.S COVID-19 vaccine or a placebo.

The gene calls are TRBV30 and TRBJ1-1; D is unclear. The CDR3 consists of 14 residues. The V and J ends lost 2 bases and 1 base respectively, with 11 bases between them. Germline loops: CDR1 GTSNPN, CDR2 SVGIG (reference sequence). The CDR3 DNA reads as TGTGCCTGGAGTACCCTACGGGGGAACACTGAAGCTTTCTTT. This gives the protein CAWSTLRGNTEAFF.

The chain has TRBV19 and TRBJ1-4, with TRBD1 as a possible D gene (5 bases). Trimming pared 7 bases from V and 2 bases from J, leaving 23 bases between. CDR1 and CDR2 (germline): LNHDA, SQIVND (reference sequence). The CDR3 length is 18 residues. The CDR3 DNA is TGTGCCAGTAACAAAGAGGGGAGTATCCTGGCGACTAATGAAAAACTGTTTTTT. Protein: CASNKEGSILATNEKLFF.

The chain joins TRBV7-9 to TRBJ1-4; D possibly corresponds to TRBD1 (5 bases). The CDR3 has 15 residues. Germline CDR1 is SEHNR and CDR2 is FQNEAQ (reference sequence). Trimming removed 4 bases from V and 0 bases from J, with 9 bases in between. CDR3 nucleotides: TGTGCCAGCAGCTCCGGGGGGACAACTAATGAAAAACTGTTTTTT. This encodes CASSSGGTTNEKLFF.

The chain links TRBV5-1 to TRBJ1-1, with 8 bases fitting TRBD1. Germline values: CDR1 SGHRS, CDR2 YFSETQ. The V and J ends lost 0 bases and 2 bases, in that order; junction bases with no gene match: 3. CDR3 size: 15 residues. CDR3 bases: TGCGCCAGCAGCTTGGGACAGGGGCACAACACTGAAGCTTTCTTT. It codes for CASSLGQGHNTEAFF. The variable domain in full, completed from reference TRBV5-1 and TRBJ1-1, reads KAGVTQTPRYLIKTRGQQVTLSCSPISGHRSVSWYQQTPGQGLQFLFEYFSETQRNKGNFPGRFSGRQFSNSRSEMNVSTLELGDSALYLCASSLGQGHNTEAFFGQGTRLTVV.

This clone turned up a few times. This rearrangement joins TRBV5-1 to TRBJ2-7, with TRBD1 matching over 10 bases. The length of the CDR3 is 14 residues. With 4 bases clipped from V and 5 bases from J, the junction kept 6 bases outside the gene matches. CDR1 is SGHRS and CDR2 is YFSETQ in the germline V gene. The CDR3 bases are TGCGCCAGCAGCCTGGGACAGGGGTGGGACGAGCAGTACTTC. Its protein product is CASSLGQGWDEQYF.

V gene TRBV30 combines with J gene TRBJ1-2, with 7 nucleotides matching TRBD1. This CDR3 comprises 14 residues. After removal of 0 bases from V and 8 bases from J, the junction contained 9 bases not matched to a gene. CDR1 is GTSNPN and CDR2 is SVGIG in the germline V gene (reference sequence). Written as DNA, the CDR3 is TGTGCCTGGAGTGTACTGGGACAGCCTAAAGGCTACACCTTC. It encodes CAWSVLGQPKGYTF. The full variable domain, its missing parts supplied by reference TRBV30 and TRBJ1-2, is SQTIHQWPATLVQPVGSPLSLECTVEGTSNPNLYWYRQAAGRGLQLLFYSVGIGQISSEVPQNLSASRPQDRQFILSSKKLLLSDSGFYLCAWSVLGQPKGYTFGSGTRLTVV.

This clone has at least ten counts. This chain uses TRBV9 with TRBJ2-1; D is undetermined. V lost 0 bases and J 0 bases, leaving 7 bases between the germline ends. Germline CDR1 reads SGDLS; CDR2 reads YYNGEE. The CDR3 runs to 15 residues. The CDR3 spells CASSVAPSSYNEQFF. DNA of the CDR3: TGTGCCAGCAGCGTAGCTCCTAGCTCCTACAATGAGCAGTTCTTC.

This clone was counted only a few times. This chain links TRBV28 with TRBJ1-5; no definite D call. Germline V CDR1 and CDR2: MDHEN, SYDVKM. This CDR3 spans 12 amino acids. The germline V and J ends were trimmed by 3 bases and 5 bases, with 5 bases remaining between them. CDR3 nucleotide sequence: TGTGCCAGCAGTTTGGGGTATCAGCCCCAGCATTTT. Protein: CASSLGYQPQHF.

This clone has just one count. This rearrangement joins TRBV5-6 to TRBJ1-3; D is unclear. Per the germline V gene, CDR1 is SGHDT and CDR2 is YYEEEE. The CDR3 sequence is 17 residues long. V was shortened by 3 bases and J by 0 bases, with 16 bases between the two germline ends. The CDR3 is CASSSRHLRSSGNTIYF. The CDR3 DNA is TGTGCCAGCAGCTCGAGACACCTAAGAAGCTCTGGAAACACCATATATTTT.

The chain employs TRBV5-1 and TRBJ2-3; the match to TRBD1 covers 11 bases. Trimming at V came to 4 bases and at J to 8 bases, leaving 6 bases not matched to a gene. The CDR3 consists of 14 residues. Germline V gene lookup returns CDR1 SGHRS and CDR2 YFSETQ. CDR3 DNA sequence: TGCGCCAGCAGCAAGGACAGGGGGCAGGCTACGCAGTATTTT. This sequence encodes CASSKDRGQATQYF. The full variable domain, in which reference TRBV5-1 and TRBJ2-3 provide the parts outside the CDR3, is KAGVTQTPRYLIKTRGQQVTLSCSPISGHRSVSWYQQTPGQGLQFLFEYFSETQRNKGNFPGRFSGRQFSNSRSEMNVSTLELGDSALYLCASSKDRGQATQYFGPGTRLTVL.

This clone appeared a single time. The chain carries TRBV9 and TRBJ1-1, with D possibly matching TRBD1 (5 bases). The CDR3 totals 14 residues. Germline V lookup: CDR1 SGDLS, CDR2 YYNGEE. V was cut by 4 bases and J by 0 bases, with 10 bases left in between. The chain's CDR3 is CASSPQTVNTEAFF. DNA of the CDR3: TGTGCCAGCAGCCCCCAGACAGTGAACACTGAAGCTTTCTTT.

This rearrangement joins TRBV20-1 to TRBJ1-6; D is perhaps TRBD1 (5 bases). The CDR3 is made up of 14 amino acids. The V and J ends lost 3 bases and 8 bases respectively, with 14 bases between them. CDR1 is DFQATT, CDR2 SNEGSKA, per germline (reference sequence). The CDR3 loop reads CSASPGTRDSPLHF. CDR3 nucleotides: TGCAGTGCTAGTCCCGGGACCCGAGATTCACCCCTCCACTTT.

This clone was counted a single time. The chain employs TRBV5-6 and TRBJ2-2, with D possibly being TRBD2 (6 bases). This CDR3 is 16 amino acids long. V was cut by 1 base and J by 0 bases, with 10 bases left in between. In germline, CDR1 is SGHDT, CDR2 YYEEEE. The CDR3 is CASSLFGTSNTGELFF. CDR3 DNA: TGTGCCAGCAGCTTGTTTGGGACTTCGAACACCGGGGAGCTGTTTTTT.

This sequence joins TRBV2 and TRBJ1-1; 7 bases line up with TRBD1. There are 12 residues in the CDR3. Germline V CDR1 and CDR2: SNHLY, FYNNEI. Trimming took 9 bases from V and 8 from J; bases not matched to a gene: 9. CDR3 protein: CASQADRDEAFF. CDR3 DNA sequence: TGTGCCAGTCAAGCCGACAGGGACGAAGCTTTCTTT. Full variable domain (remainder filled in from reference TRBV2 and TRBJ1-1): EPEVTQTPSHQVTQMGQEVILRCVPISNHLYFYWYRQILGQKVEFLVSFYNNEISEKSEIFDDQFSVERPDGSNFTLKIRSTKLEDSAMYFCASQADRDEAFFGQGTRLTVV.

V gene TRBV7-9 combines with J gene TRBJ1-4; weak D call: TRBD1 (5 bases). The germline V gene has CDR1 SEHNR and CDR2 FQNEAQ (reference sequence). V was clipped by 4 bases and J by 10 bases, with 19 bases between them. There are 15 residues in the CDR3. Here the CDR3 DNA reads TGTGCCAGCAGCTACCTACAAGGAGGGGCCACAAAACTGTTTTTT. It encodes CASSYLQGGATKLFF.

This chain joins TRBV5-1 and TRBJ1-1; D not resolved. The CDR3 is made up of 11 amino acids. Germline assignment: CDR1 SGHRS and CDR2 YFSETQ. The ends were cut back, 3 bases at V and 2 bases at J, with 2 bases in the middle. The CDR3 protein is CASSSNTEAFF. CDR3 nucleotide sequence: TGCGCCAGCAGCTCAAACACTGAAGCTTTCTTT.

This clone was detected only a few times. This rearrangement joins TRBV5-4 to TRBJ2-2; D is unresolved. V lost 1 base and J 4 bases, leaving 2 bases between the germline ends. The germline CDR1 and CDR2 sequences are SGHNT and YYREEE (reference sequence). This CDR3 is 12 amino acids long. This chain's CDR3 is CASSLITGELFF. The CDR3 bases are TGTGCCAGCAGCTTGATCACCGGGGAGCTGTTTTTT.

This clone appeared a single time. The chain joins TRBV6-6 to TRBJ1-3; D is possibly TRBD1 (5 bases). Per the germline V gene, CDR1 is MNHNY and CDR2 is SVGAGI (reference sequence). The CDR3 is 14 amino acids. Trimming shortened V by 6 bases and J by 0 bases, and 9 bases separated the two germline ends. The CDR3 region has the DNA TGTGCCAGCAGCAGAAGGGGCTCTGGAAACACCATATATTTT. It is translated as CASSRRGSGNTIYF.

The V call is TRBV30, the J call TRBJ1-3, with TRBD1 as a possible D gene (6 bases). Germline values: CDR1 GTSNPN, CDR2 SVGIG (reference sequence). The V gene lost 3 bases and the J gene lost 2 bases, with 11 bases spanning the gap. The CDR3 is made up of 14 amino acids. CDR3 DNA sequence: TGTGCCTGGAGCGAGGGGGGGCCTGGAAACACCATATATTTT. It yields the protein CAWSEGGPGNTIYF.

The chain employs TRBV21-1 and TRBJ2-1; the DNA was not compared with TRBD1, the D call given in the table. TRBV21-1 is labeled a pseudogene. The CDR3 is 18 residues long. CDR3 amino acids: CASSNNPGQPSSYNEQFF. The CDR3 DNA reads as TGTGCCAGCAGCAATAACCCTGGACAGCCGAGCTCCTACAATGAGCAGTTCTTC.

The CDR3 loop reads CASSQAAGNTIYF. CDR3 DNA: TGCGCCAGCAGCCAAGCGGCCGGAAACACCATATATTTT. V and J are TRBV4-1 and TRBJ1-3; D remains ambiguous. The CDR3 covers 13 residues. Germline lookup yields CDR1 MGHRA and CDR2 YSYEKL. The V end was cut by 1 base, the J end by 4 bases, with 5 bases between.

The count of this clone is one. V and J are TRBV4-2 and TRBJ1-4; D not resolved. This CDR3 has 14 residues. Trimming removed 3 bases at V and 0 bases at J, with 5 bases between. From germline, CDR1 is LGHNA and CDR2 YNFKEQ. CDR3 nucleotide sequence: TGTGCCAGCAGCCAGGGAACAACTAATGAAAAACTGTTTTTT. As protein: CASSQGTTNEKLFF.

This chain connects TRBV5-6 to TRBJ1-2; D may be TRBD1 (5 bases). Germline assignment: CDR1 SGHDT and CDR2 YYEEEE. The V end was cut by 4 bases, the J end by 7 bases, with 14 bases between. The CDR3 runs to 13 residues. The CDR3 spells CASSLREGSGYTF. The CDR3 DNA reads as TGTGCCAGCAGCCTCAGGGAAGGTAGTGGCTACACCTTC.

This rearrangement joins TRBV19 to TRBJ2-6, with TRBD1 as a possible D gene (5 bases). This CDR3 has 15 amino acids. Trimming removed 8 bases at V and 4 bases at J, with 15 bases between. Looked up from germline, CDR1 is LNHDA and CDR2 is SQIVND (reference sequence). As DNA, the CDR3 is TGTGCCAGTCACCTGGGGCAATCCGGGGCCAACGTCCTGACTTTC. Its protein product is CASHLGQSGANVLTF.

This chain links TRBV21-1 with TRBJ2-3; the table gives TRBD1 as D, unverified against the DNA. TRBV21-1 is a listed pseudogene. This CDR3 has 16 residues. CDR3 protein: CASSKAFRIGTDTQYF. CDR3 coding DNA: TGTGCCAGCAGCAAAGCGTTCAGGATCGGCACAGATACGCAGTATTTT.

This chain uses TRBV4-2 with TRBJ2-7, with D possibly TRBD2 on 6 matching bases. Trimming stripped 3 bases from V and 6 bases from J, with 12 bases between. The CDR3 loop spans 13 amino acids. The germline CDR1 and CDR2 sequences are LGHNA and YNFKEQ. The CDR3 sequence: CASSHGGISEQYF. The CDR3 DNA reads as TGTGCCAGCAGCCACGGAGGGATTAGCGAGCAGTACTTC.

The J gene is TRBJ2-3, the V gene TRBV6-2 or TRBV6-3; 8 nucleotides match TRBD2. Per germline, CDR1 MNHEY and CDR2 SVGEGT. CDR3 length: 14 amino acids. V dropped 5 bases and J dropped 2; count of bases not matched to a gene: 3. DNA of the CDR3: TGTGCCAGCAGTCGTAGCGGGGTCACAGATACGCAGTATTTT. It encodes CASSRSGVTDTQYF.

V is TRBV19 and J is TRBJ2-1; D gene ambiguous. Germline V gives CDR1 LNHDA, CDR2 SQIVND (reference sequence). The CDR3 covers 12 residues. With 7 bases removed from V and 3 bases from J, the gap between germline ends came to 7 bases. The CDR3 is CASIGRYNEQFF. CDR3 DNA sequence: TGTGCCAGTATAGGCCGCTACAATGAGCAGTTCTTC.